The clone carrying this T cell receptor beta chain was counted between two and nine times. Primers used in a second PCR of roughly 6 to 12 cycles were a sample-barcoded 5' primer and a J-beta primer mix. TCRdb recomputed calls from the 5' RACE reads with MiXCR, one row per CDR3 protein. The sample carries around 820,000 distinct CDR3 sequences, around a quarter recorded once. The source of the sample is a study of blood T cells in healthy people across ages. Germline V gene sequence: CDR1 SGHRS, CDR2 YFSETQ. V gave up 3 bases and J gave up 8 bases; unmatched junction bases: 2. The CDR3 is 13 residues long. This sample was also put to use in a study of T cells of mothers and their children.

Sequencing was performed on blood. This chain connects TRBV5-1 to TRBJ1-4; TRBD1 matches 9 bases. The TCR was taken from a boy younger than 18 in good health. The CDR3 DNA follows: TGCGCCAGCAGCTACGGACAGGGGGAAAAACTGTTTTTT. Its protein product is CASSYGQGEKLFF.